Listed below are T cell receptor beta chains from one sample, sequenced in a study of Ad26.COV2.S vaccination and SARS-CoV-2 variants. Profiling relied on immunoSEQ multiplex PCR, and the TCRdb table lists in-frame clones only, not all of them. This repertoire shows 300,000 to 350,000 clones, 90% found once; its top ten account for roughly 6%. The sequences come from peripheral blood, collected in a trial of Ad26.COV2.S vaccine versus placebo. Source of these receptors: a person aged 18 to 59 who received the Ad26.COV2.S COVID-19 vaccine or a placebo. Both conserved end residues are trimmed from each CDR3.

J gene	V gene	CDR3 protein
TRBJ2-3	TRBV27	ASSIRVLTDTQY
TRBJ2-1	TRBV19	ASSRAGGRSYNEQF
TRBJ1-2	TRBV7-9	ASSQTNRGIPYGYT
TRBJ2-6	TRBV19	ASSKTGGGHGIVSGANVLT
TRBJ1-2	TRBV5-4	ASSLLGGEGYT
TRBJ2-3	TRBV18	ASSPPIGRSTDTQY
TRBJ2-5	TRBV20-1	SAILAGLRY
TRBJ2-3	TRBV4-3	ASSQDRGGTDTQY
TRBJ1-2	TRBV6-5	ASRDPGDYGYT
TRBJ2-5	TRBV5-5	ASSATSGGPGETQY
TRBJ1-1	TRBV2	ASSGGRGPGTEAF
TRBJ1-1	TRBV27	ASSWTSGTEAF
TRBJ1-1	TRBV18	ASSPNRGRDTEAF
TRBJ2-2	TRBV6-1	ASSELAGGPDTGELF
TRBJ1-1	TRBV7-2	ASSLDARENFNTEAF
TRBJ1-2	TRBV6-5	AVPAEVSGRAGYT
TRBJ1-2	TRBV28	ASSLGTGWVSGYGYT
TRBJ2-3	TRBV3-1/TRBV3-2	ASSQEGRGSDTQY
TRBJ2-1	TRBV27	ASSLLGQGRNEQF
TRBJ1-2	TRBV19	ASSGRTLGLGNYGYT
TRBJ1-3	TRBV7-9	ASSLVFEGGLDTIY
TRBJ1-1	TRBV19	ASSIALVGSRTEAF
TRBJ1-1	TRBV18	ASSRGPMGGTWGTEAF
TRBJ2-5	TRBV13	ASSKSGTQETQY
TRBJ1-1	TRBV27	ASRSDRGEAF
TRBJ2-7	TRBV12-5	ASGLDFPEQY
TRBJ1-4	TRBV7-2	ASSFWGSNEKLF
TRBJ2-5	TRBV4-3	ASSPSSGDAETQY
TRBJ2-3	TRBV7-2	ASSPGQFTDTQY
TRBJ1-4	TRBV6-6	ASSPATGVYEKLF
TRBJ1-2	TRBV6-2/TRBV6-3	ASSPNRVQAEGYT
TRBJ2-5	TRBV15	ATSGTIAGENQETQY
TRBJ2-3	TRBV10-3	AISERADTDTQY
TRBJ1-1	TRBV20-1	SASRQGSWATEAF
TRBJ1-5	TRBV2	ASRLDRSNQPQH
TRBJ1-2	TRBV3-1/TRBV3-2	ASRPVLGGVNYGYT
TRBJ1-1	TRBV10-2	ASSDWGSETEAF
TRBJ2-3	TRBV5-1	ASSGGHLSTDTQY
TRBJ1-4	TRBV2	ASRATAPLFATNEKLF
TRBJ1-1	TRBV4-3	ASSQDSRNTEAF
TRBJ2-2	TRBV7-9	ASSPSYTGELF
TRBJ2-5	TRBV19	ASSIIYGQGAQETQY
TRBJ1-1	TRBV18	ASSPPGNTEAF
TRBJ2-1	TRBV12-3/TRBV12-4	ASSLPGNEQF
TRBJ1-2	TRBV6-6	ASSSDGGVYGYT
TRBJ1-1	TRBV7-2	ASSLDFRGHTEAF
TRBJ2-1	TRBV27	ASSPPPQGDEQF
TRBJ1-1	TRBV27	ASSSTLAFAEAF
TRBJ2-1	TRBV11-2	ASSLDGDYNEQF
TRBJ2-5	TRBV9	ASGTGGDETQY
TRBJ1-6	TRBV3-1/TRBV3-2	ASSQDWAGAYSPLH
TRBJ1-1	TRBV20-1	QGMNTEAF